The 28 T cell receptor beta chains below all came from one sample that was sequenced in a study of PD-1 blockade in classical Hodgkin lymphoma. TCRdb's table, derived via immunoSEQ multiplex PCR, lists solely in-frame clones and lacks some. This sample has 99,000 or so clones, with around 90% found just once. Time point specified: cycle 4 day 1 (C4D1), after 6 weeks of nivolumab. Each and every patient relapsed after autologous stem cell transplantation, and patients got differing brentuximab vedotin exposure. Here the sequenced sample was peripheral blood mononuclear cells (PBMCs), taken before the fourth cycle of nivolumab. The receptors come from a human donor with classical Hodgkin lymphoma.

The V and J genes are TRBV28 and TRBJ1-2, with unresolved D. The V gene's germline CDR1 is MDHEN and CDR2 SYDVKM. Trimming stripped 6 bases from V and 5 bases from J, with 16 bases between. The CDR3 contains 14 residues. CDR3 sequence reads: CASRISLEGYGYTF. The CDR3 nucleotides are TGTGCCAGCAGGATATCGTTGGAGGGTTATGGCTACACCTTC.

The J gene is TRBJ1-4, the V gene TRBV5-6; the D is unclear. CDR1 and CDR2 from the germline V gene are SGHDT and YYEEEE. CDR3 size: 13 residues. The V gene lost 4 bases and the J gene lost 4 bases, with 8 bases spanning the gap. The CDR3 DNA reads as TGTGCCAGCAGCAAGGACCATAATGAAAAACTGTTTTTT. Protein: CASSKDHNEKLFF.

J is TRBJ1-1 and V is TRBV6-1; the D is unclear. This CDR3 contains 12 residues. V dropped 2 bases and J dropped 7 bases, with 8 bases sitting between them. CDR1 is MNHNS, CDR2 SASEGT, per germline. The CDR3 here is CASSEPGNEAFF. As DNA, the CDR3 is TGTGCCAGCAGTGAACCCGGCAATGAAGCTTTCTTT.

The table lists this clone with a count of one. Written as DNA, the CDR3 is TGTGCCAGCAGTTCACCCATCGACAGGGTCCAAGAGACCCAGTACTTC. Residues: CASSSPIDRVQETQYF. J is TRBJ2-5 and V is TRBV6-5, with 7 bases lining up with TRBD1. The CDR3 extends over 16 amino acids. Germline CDR1 reads MNHEY; CDR2 reads SVGAGI. V shed 4 bases and J 1 base; nucleotides not matched to a gene: 9.

This chain uses TRBV6-5 with TRBJ1-6; 8 bases align to TRBD1. CDR1 is MNHEY and CDR2 is SVGAGI in the germline V gene. This CDR3 is built from 14 residues. V trimming: 2 bases; J trimming: 10 bases; junction bases outside the gene matches: 4. CDR3 DNA sequence: TGTGCCAGCAGTTACAGGACAGGGAGCTCACCCCTCCACTTT. It is translated as CASSYRTGSSPLHF.

This clone appeared once. This sequence joins TRBV5-8 and TRBJ2-7; D gene uncertain. The germline CDR1 and CDR2 sequences are SGHTS and YDEGEE. The CDR3 runs 14 residues. V was cut by 2 bases and J by 9 bases, with 18 bases left in between. The CDR3 spells CASSFQVESWGQYF. The CDR3 DNA is TGTGCCAGCAGCTTTCAAGTCGAGTCTTGGGGGCAGTACTTC.

The rearrangement links TRBV15 to TRBJ2-7, with TRBD2 identical over 10 bases. J gave up 4 bases and V 5 bases, and 11 bases lay outside the gene matches. Germline-derived CDR1 and CDR2 are LNHNV and YYDKDF (reference sequence). CDR3 length equals 16 residues. The CDR3 coding sequence is TGTGCCACCAGCTCTCCCCTAGCGGGAGCGCCGTACGAGCAGTACTTC. Translated, it gives CATSSPLAGAPYEQYF.

This clone appeared once. V gene TRBV28 combines with J gene TRBJ2-3; 13 bases map to TRBD2. V lost 10 bases and J lost 11; bases outside the gene matches: 12. The CDR3 extends over 14 amino acids. Germline V gene sequence: CDR1 MDHEN, CDR2 SYDVKM. CDR3 residues: CAIKAGTSGIGQYF. CDR3 in DNA: TGTGCCATCAAGGCCGGGACTAGCGGGATTGGGCAGTATTTT.

The chain links TRBV9 to TRBJ1-1; D may be TRBD1 (6 bases). The CDR3 runs 13 residues. V was pared by 4 bases and J by 7 bases, with 14 bases between. Germline values: CDR1 SGDLS, CDR2 YYNGEE. CDR3: CASSPRQVYEAFF. The CDR3 DNA reads TGTGCCAGCAGCCCTCGACAGGTATATGAAGCTTTCTTT.

The chain is built from TRBV7-9 and TRBJ1-5, with D possibly TRBD1 on 5 matching bases. V was trimmed by 2 bases and J by 7 bases, leaving 12 bases between them. The CDR3 covers 14 residues. The germline V gene has CDR1 SEHNR and CDR2 FQNEAQ (reference sequence). The CDR3 sequence: CASSLIGAGQPQHF. Here the CDR3 DNA reads TGTGCCAGCAGCTTAATCGGGGCGGGACAGCCCCAGCATTTT. Variable domain in full (rest from reference TRBV7-9 and TRBJ1-5): DTGVSQNPRHKITKRGQNVTFRCDPISEHNRLYWYRQTLGQGPEFLTYFQNEAQLEKSRLLSDRFSAERPKGSFSTLEIQRTEQGDSAMYLCASSLIGAGQPQHFGDGTRLSIL.

The gene calls are TRBV28 and TRBJ1-2, with D perhaps TRBD1 (6 bases). The germline gives CDR1 MDHEN, CDR2 SYDVKM. Trimming pared 6 bases from V and 4 bases from J, leaving 15 bases between. This CDR3 has 14 residues. The CDR3: CASSPPGEGYGYTF. The CDR3 nucleotides are TGTGCCAGCAGCCCCCCAGGGGAGGGCTATGGCTACACCTTC.

The rearrangement joins TRBV2 to TRBJ2-3; D gene unclear. The CDR3 extends over 14 amino acids. The germline V gene has CDR1 SNHLY and CDR2 FYNNEI. V was cut by 6 bases and J by 0 bases, with 10 bases left in between. The CDR3 region is CASRDRLSTDTQYF. CDR3 coding DNA: TGTGCCAGCAGGGACCGATTAAGCACAGATACGCAGTATTTT.

This clone was counted between two and nine times. The CDR3 spells CAWGSLNEQFF. DNA for the CDR3: TGTGCCTGGGGGTCCCTCAATGAGCAGTTCTTC. The chain joins TRBV30 to TRBJ2-1; no reliable D call. Trimming took 5 bases from V and 6 from J, leaving 8 bases between them. CDR1 and CDR2 from the germline V gene are GTSNPN and SVGIG (reference sequence). This CDR3 spans 11 amino acids.

This chain joins TRBV7-9 and TRBJ1-1; 10 positions agree with TRBD1. Unmatched junction bases numbered 16, after V lost 4 bases and J lost 11 bases. Germline V CDR1 and CDR2: SEHNR, FQNEAQ (reference sequence). CDR3 length equals 16 residues. CDR3 DNA: TGTGCCAGCAGCTCATCCGATATCGGGACAGGGGTTATGGCTTTCTTT. Its translation is CASSSSDIGTGVMAFF.

The V and J genes are TRBV19 and TRBJ2-1; 7 nucleotides align to TRBD2. This CDR3 comprises 14 residues. Trimming at V came to 5 bases and at J to 8 bases, leaving 9 bases not matched to a gene. CDR1 is LNHDA and CDR2 is SQIVND in the germline V gene (reference sequence). CDR3 protein: CASSPVTSFDEQFF. DNA of the CDR3: TGTGCCAGTAGTCCCGTGACTAGCTTCGATGAGCAGTTCTTC. Filled out from reference TRBV19 and TRBJ2-1, the complete variable domain reads DGGITQSPKYLFRKEGQNVTLSCEQNLNHDAMYWYRQDPGQGLRLIYYSQIVNDFQKGDIAEGYSVSREKKESFPLTVTSAQKNPTAFYLCASSPVTSFDEQFFGPGTRLTVL.

V gene TRBV10-1 combines with J gene TRBJ1-1, with D possibly being TRBD1 (5 bases). Per the germline V gene, CDR1 is WNHNN and CDR2 is SYGVQD (reference sequence). CDR3 length: 12 residues. V lost 4 bases and J 4 bases, leaving 7 bases between the germline ends. DNA for the CDR3: TGCGCCAGCAGTGCAGGGATCACTGAAGCTTTCTTT. Translated, it gives CASSAGITEAFF.

The chain employs TRBV13 and TRBJ2-7; tentatively, D is TRBD1 or TRBD2 (5 bases each). The CDR3 extends over 13 amino acids. Trimming took 4 bases from V and 5 from J, leaving 12 bases between them. CDR1 is PRHDT, CDR2 FYEKMQ, per germline (reference sequence). CDR3 in DNA: TGTGCCAGCAGCTACCTTGGGGGTCACGAGCAGTACTTC. Its translation: CASSYLGGHEQYF.

This chain links TRBV5-1 with TRBJ2-7, with 10 bases identical to TRBD1. Per germline, CDR1 SGHRS and CDR2 YFSETQ. The CDR3 loop spans 15 amino acids. The V segment lost 2 bases and the J segment 3 bases; nucleotides outside the gene matches: 5. The CDR3 sequence is CASSLSGQGGYEQYF. The CDR3 bases are TGCGCCAGCAGCTTAAGCGGACAGGGGGGCTACGAGCAGTACTTC.

J is TRBJ2-1 and V is TRBV28; D not certain. Trimming left V 7 bases short and J 7 bases short, with 14 bases between. The CDR3 is 13 residues long. Germline values: CDR1 MDHEN, CDR2 SYDVKM. This CDR3 is CASTRDPGNEQFF. CDR3 DNA sequence: TGTGCCAGCACTCGAGACCCCGGGAATGAGCAGTTCTTC. Filled out from reference TRBV28 and TRBJ2-1, the complete variable domain reads DVKVTQSSRYLVKRTGEKVFLECVQDMDHENMFWYRQDPGLGLRLIYFSYDVKMKEKGDIPEGYSVSREKKERFSLILESASTNQTSMYLCASTRDPGNEQFFGPGTRLTVL.

The chain combines TRBV30 with TRBJ2-7; a weak D match, TRBD1 (5 bases). Trimming took 3 bases from V and 0 from J, leaving 9 bases between them. CDR3 length equals 13 residues. Germline V CDR1 and CDR2: GTSNPN, SVGIG (reference sequence). The CDR3 region has the DNA TGTGCCTGGAGGGGGCCCGACTCCTACGAGCAGTACTTC. This encodes CAWRGPDSYEQYF. The complete variable domain, with remaining parts taken from reference TRBV30 and TRBJ2-7, reads SQTIHQWPATLVQPVGSPLSLECTVEGTSNPNLYWYRQAAGRGLQLLFYSVGIGQISSEVPQNLSASRPQDRQFILSSKKLLLSDSGFYLCAWRGPDSYEQYFGPGTRLTVT.

The J gene is TRBJ1-2, the V gene TRBV6-5; no clear D gene. The CDR3 sequence is 12 residues long. Germline V gene sequence: CDR1 MNHEY, CDR2 SVGAGI. The V end was cut by 6 bases, the J end by 7 bases, with 12 bases between. The CDR3 loop reads CASRNVGGGYTF. In nucleotides, the CDR3 is TGTGCCAGCAGAAACGTTGGTGGTGGCTACACCTTC.

CDR3 sequence: CAWSAGQGRTIYF. In nucleotides, the CDR3 is TGTGCCTGGAGCGCGGGACAGGGAAGGACCATATATTTT. The V and J genes are TRBV30 and TRBJ1-3, with 9 bases fitting TRBD1. The germline CDR1 and CDR2 sequences are GTSNPN and SVGIG (reference sequence). Trimming took 3 bases from V and 10 from J; bases not matched to a gene: 7. There are 13 residues in the CDR3.

The V and J genes are TRBV10-3 and TRBJ2-7; 14 bases are shared with TRBD2. This CDR3 has 16 residues. The germline CDR1 and CDR2 sequences are ENHRY and SYGVKD. V was clipped by 0 bases and J by 4 bases; unmatched bases: 2. The DNA for the CDR3 is TGTGCCATCAGTGAGTCGGGGACTAGCGGGAGTTACGAGCAGTACTTC. This sequence encodes CAISESGTSGSYEQYF.

V is TRBV6-4 and J is TRBJ2-2, with 8 bases lining up with TRBD2. In germline, CDR1 is MRHNA, CDR2 SNTAGT. CDR3 length equals 15 residues. V was clipped by 4 bases and J by 7 bases; unmatched bases: 8. CDR3 amino acids: CASSASGLGGGELFF. CDR3 DNA sequence: TGTGCCAGCAGTGCCTCGGGACTAGGTGGCGGGGAGCTGTTTTTT.

The V call is TRBV6-1, the J call TRBJ1-6, with 10 bases fitting TRBD1. V was pared by 2 bases and J by 7 bases, with 5 bases of the junction left unmatched. The germline V gene encodes CDR1 MNHNS and CDR2 SASEGT. The CDR3 covers 16 residues. The CDR3 here is CASSEQGQGLNSPLHF. The CDR3 DNA follows: TGTGCCAGCAGTGAACAGGGACAGGGGCTAAATTCACCCCTCCACTTT.

The rearrangement uses TRBV25-1 and TRBJ1-4; D remains ambiguous. The CDR3 loop spans 12 amino acids. Trimming took 4 bases from V and 7 from J, leaving 7 bases between them. Germline V gives CDR1 MGHDK, CDR2 SYGVNS. CDR3 sequence (DNA): TGTGCCAGCAGTGGGGAGATTGAAAAACTGTTTTTT. Its protein is CASSGEIEKLFF.

The chain carries TRBV11-2 and TRBJ2-7, with no clear D. V lost 1 base and J 2 bases, leaving 9 bases between the germline ends. The CDR3 sequence is 14 residues long. Per germline, CDR1 SGHAT and CDR2 FQNNGV. CDR3 sequence: CASSLAHGPYEQYF. The CDR3 region has the DNA TGTGCCAGCAGCTTAGCCCATGGCCCCTACGAGCAGTACTTC. The whole variable domain, filled in from reference TRBV11-2 and TRBJ2-7, reads EAGVAQSPRYKIIEKRQSVAFWCNPISGHATLYWYQQILGQGPKLLIQFQNNGVVDDSQLPKDRFSAERLKGVDSTLKIQPAKLEDSAVYLCASSLAHGPYEQYFGPGTRLTVT.

This sequence joins TRBV28 and TRBJ1-1; TRBD1 is a possible D gene (6 bases). V was cut by 5 bases and J by 7 bases, with 14 bases left in between. The CDR3 extends over 13 amino acids. CDR1 is MDHEN, CDR2 SYDVKM, per germline. The CDR3 here is CASSLPGQIEAFF. The DNA of the CDR3 is TGTGCCAGCAGTCTGCCCGGACAGATTGAAGCTTTCTTT. The complete variable domain, with remaining parts taken from reference TRBV28 and TRBJ1-1, reads DVKVTQSSRYLVKRTGEKVFLECVQDMDHENMFWYRQDPGLGLRLIYFSYDVKMKEKGDIPEGYSVSREKKERFSLILESASTNQTSMYLCASSLPGQIEAFFGQGTRLTVV.